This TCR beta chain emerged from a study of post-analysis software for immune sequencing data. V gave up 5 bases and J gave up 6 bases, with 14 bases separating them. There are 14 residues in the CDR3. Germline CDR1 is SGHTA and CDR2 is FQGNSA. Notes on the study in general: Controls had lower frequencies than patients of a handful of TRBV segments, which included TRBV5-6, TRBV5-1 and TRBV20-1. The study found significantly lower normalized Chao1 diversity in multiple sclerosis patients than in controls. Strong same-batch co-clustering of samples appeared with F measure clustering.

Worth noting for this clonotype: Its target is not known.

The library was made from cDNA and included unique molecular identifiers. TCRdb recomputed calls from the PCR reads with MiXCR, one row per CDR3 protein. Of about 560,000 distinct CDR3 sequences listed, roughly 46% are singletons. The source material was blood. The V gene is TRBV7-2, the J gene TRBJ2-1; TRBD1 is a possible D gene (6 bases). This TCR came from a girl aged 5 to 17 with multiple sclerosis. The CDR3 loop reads CASSTGPTGNEQFF. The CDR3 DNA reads TGTGCCAGCAGCACAGGGCCCACCGGCAATGAGCAGTTCTTC. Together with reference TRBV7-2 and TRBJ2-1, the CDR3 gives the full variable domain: GAGVSQSPSNKVTEKGKDVELRCDPISGHTALYWYRQSLGQGLEFLIYFQGNSAPDKSGLPSDRFSAERTGGSVSTLTIQRTQQEDSAVYLCASSTGPTGNEQFFGPGTRLTVL.